The present T cell receptor beta chain was sequenced within a study of T-cell memory formation after mild COVID-19. Notes on the study in general: Among clones contracting day 15 to 85, CD4/CD8 was balanced, whereas later expanders leaned CD4+. Clones which contracted sat mainly in CM and EM if CD4+, and in EMRA if CD8+.

This clonotype was seen more than once but under ten times. Antigen specificity is unknown. TCRdb analysed the 5' RACE reads with MiXCR anew, one entry per CDR3 protein. Of 150,000 to 200,000 distinct CDR3 sequences in the sample, around a third are singletons; the top ten hold about 12%. Germline CDR1 SNHLY, CDR2 FYNNEI. Deletions cut 8 bases from V and 6 bases from J, with 17 bases between. CDR3 size: 14 residues. This clonotype originated in an adult woman who had mild COVID-19 (a few samples of this study predate the infection). Cell type and time point are not known. J is TRBJ2-1 and V is TRBV2, with D possibly being TRBD2 (5 bases). Sequenced: PBMCs or a T cell subset sorted from them (not recorded which). The CDR3 loop is CASAGPGSRNEQFF. The CDR3 coding sequence is TGTGCCAGCGCAGGTCCGGGATCCCGCAATGAGCAGTTCTTC.